The 5 T cell receptor beta chains reported below all come from one sample, sequenced in a study of cytomegalovirus exposure and HLA in healthy donors. A multiplex PCR was run with 60 Vbeta primers and 13 Jbeta primers. Data came from immunoSEQ multiplex PCR; TCRdb stores just in-frame clones and leaves some out. The profile covers 90,000 to 150,000 clones, with 77% appearing a single time and 4.5% to 6% taken by the ten largest. The sample was PBMCs. These TCRs come from a young man in good health and CMV-seropositive.

This sequence joins TRBV7-9 and TRBJ1-5; D gene unclear. Germline V CDR1 and CDR2: SEHNR, FQNEAQ (reference sequence). Trimming took off 3 bases at V and 6 bases at J, with 6 bases between the two ends. The CDR3 runs to 12 residues. For the CDR3, the DNA is TGTGCCAGCAGCTTTGGAGGTCAGCCCCAGCATTTT. Translated: CASSFGGQPQHF.

This clone came up once. J is TRBJ1-1 and V is TRBV9; D is uncertain. The CDR3 loop spans 14 amino acids. V was clipped by 0 bases and J by 4 bases, with 10 bases between them. Per the germline V gene, CDR1 is SGDLS and CDR2 is YYNGEE. CDR3 region: CASSVVVRGTEAFF. The CDR3 DNA is TGTGCCAGCAGCGTAGTAGTCCGGGGCACTGAAGCTTTCTTT.

This chain connects TRBV29-1 to TRBJ2-1; TRBD2 agrees at 7 bases. This CDR3 is built from 14 residues. The V gene end was trimmed by 3 bases and the J gene end by 4 bases; junction bases not matched to a gene: 6. Germline CDR1 reads SQVTM; CDR2 reads ANQGSEA. The DNA for the CDR3 is TGCAGCGTTGAGGGTAGCGGGCTTTACAATGAGCAGTTCTTC. Amino acid sequence: CSVEGSGLYNEQFF.

This chain's CDR3 is CASRTTTGLAEKLFF. The CDR3 nucleotides are TGTGCCAGTAGGACGACGACAGGGCTGGCCGAAAAACTGTTTTTT. V gene TRBV19 combines with J gene TRBJ1-4; 7 nucleotides align to TRBD1. There are 15 residues in the CDR3. Per the germline V gene, CDR1 is LNHDA and CDR2 is SQIVND (reference sequence). Trimming at V came to 6 bases and at J to 8 bases, leaving 12 bases not matched to a gene.

This chain links TRBV5-8 with TRBJ2-1; 9 bases agree with TRBD2. Germline CDR1 SGHTS, CDR2 YDEGEE. The CDR3 sequence is 14 residues long. J lost 7 bases, V lost 4 bases, and 6 bases had no gene match. The DNA of the CDR3 is TGTGCCAGCAGCCGGACTAGCGAGGTGAATGAGCAGTTCTTC. Its translation is CASSRTSEVNEQFF.